The rows below give T cell receptor beta chains drawn from one sample of a study of immune evolution from preneoplasia to lung adenocarcinoma. Profiled with immunoSEQ multiplex PCR; TCRdb holds only in-frame clones, not every one. The table has nearly 5,500 clones, approximately 87% seen once. The sequenced sample consisted of FFPE minimally invasive lung adenocarcinoma tissue. All receptors derive from a person aged 60-79 years with lung adenocarcinoma. CDR3s include the opening cysteine and the closing phenylalanine or tryptophan. D genes are given only for firm matches. Part of the rows lack a size; the others show once, few, many or a class for expanded clones.

d_gene: TRBD2; v_gene: TRBV5-6; abundance: once; j_gene: TRBJ2-1; CDR3aa: CASSLLTSGRNDNEQFF; CDR3nt: TGTGCCAGCAGCTTGTTGACTAGCGGGAGGAACGACAATGAGCAGTTCTTC
d_gene: TRBD2; v_gene: TRBV10-1; abundance: NA; j_gene: TRBJ2-5; CDR3aa: CASSASGGQTQYF; CDR3nt: TGCGCCAGCAGTGCTAGCGGGGGACAGACCCAGTACTTC
d_gene: NA; v_gene: TRBV6-5; abundance: NA; j_gene: TRBJ2-3; CDR3aa: CASRDRTDTQYF; CDR3nt: TGTGCCAGCAGGGACCGCACAGATACGCAGTATTTT
d_gene: NA; v_gene: TRBV6-5; abundance: NA; j_gene: TRBJ1-1; CDR3aa: CASSYERLNTEAFF; CDR3nt: TGTGCCAGCAGTTACGAGAGACTGAACACTGAAGCTTTCTTT
d_gene: NA; v_gene: TRBV9; abundance: few; j_gene: TRBJ2-2; CDR3aa: CASSQTILDGGELFF; CDR3nt: TGTGCCAGCAGCCAAACGATCCTGGACGGCGGGGAGCTGTTTTTT
d_gene: NA; v_gene: TRBV6-5; abundance: NA; j_gene: TRBJ1-1; CDR3aa: CASSYTTGDDTEAFF; CDR3nt: TGTGCCAGCAGTTACACGACAGGAGATGACACTGAAGCTTTCTTT
d_gene: TRBD1; v_gene: TRBV30; abundance: few; j_gene: TRBJ2-7; CDR3aa: CAWKDRGYEQYF; CDR3nt: TGTGCCTGGAAAGACAGGGGCTACGAGCAGTACTTC
d_gene: NA; v_gene: TRBV6-1; abundance: NA; j_gene: TRBJ1-4; CDR3aa: CASSVSQGSNEKLFF; CDR3nt: TGTGCCAGCAGTGTAAGTCAGGGATCGAATGAAAAACTGTTTTTT
d_gene: NA; v_gene: TRBV7-9; abundance: NA; j_gene: TRBJ1-1; CDR3aa: CASRFAAEAFF; CDR3nt: TGTGCCAGCAGGTTTGCCGCGGAAGCTTTCTTT
d_gene: NA; v_gene: TRBV14; abundance: NA; j_gene: TRBJ2-1; CDR3aa: CASSQVLGNEQFF; CDR3nt: TGTGCCAGCAGCCAAGTGCTGGGGAATGAGCAGTTCTTC
d_gene: TRBD1; v_gene: TRBV28; abundance: NA; j_gene: TRBJ1-6; CDR3aa: CASSLSSRQGAFNSPLHF; CDR3nt: TGTGCCAGCAGTTTATCTTCAAGACAGGGGGCTTTTAATTCACCCCTCCACTTT
d_gene: NA; v_gene: TRBV18; abundance: NA; j_gene: TRBJ1-1; CDR3aa: CASSPLRTGDLWDTEAFF; CDR3nt: TGTGCCAGCTCACCCTTAAGGACGGGAGACTTATGGGACACTGAAGCTTTCTTT
d_gene: TRBD1; v_gene: TRBV2; abundance: NA; j_gene: TRBJ1-4; CDR3aa: CASIRDRGNEKLFF; CDR3nt: TGTGCCAGCATCAGGGACAGGGGTAATGAAAAACTGTTTTTT
d_gene: NA; v_gene: TRBV5-5; abundance: NA; j_gene: TRBJ1-2; CDR3aa: CASSLVAGDGYTF; CDR3nt: TGTGCCAGCAGCTTGGTGGCAGGGGATGGCTACACCTTC
d_gene: NA; v_gene: TRBV21-1; abundance: NA; j_gene: TRBJ2-7; CDR3aa: CASSKETGDEQYF; CDR3nt: TGTGCCAGCAGCAAAGAAACGGGGGACGAGCAGTACTTC
d_gene: NA; v_gene: TRBV6-1; abundance: NA; j_gene: TRBJ1-5; CDR3aa: CASRQGTFSNQPQHF; CDR3nt: TGTGCCAGCCGGCAGGGAACGTTTAGCAATCAGCCCCAGCATTTT
d_gene: NA; v_gene: TRBV20-1; abundance: NA; j_gene: TRBJ2-7; CDR3aa: CSAQGQYEQYF; CDR3nt: TGCAGTGCTCAGGGGCAATACGAGCAGTACTTC
d_gene: NA; v_gene: TRBV15; abundance: NA; j_gene: TRBJ1-5; CDR3aa: CATSRESVIGYSNQPQHF; CDR3nt: TGTGCCACCAGCAGAGAATCGGTAATTGGGTATAGCAATCAGCCCCAGCATTTT
d_gene: NA; v_gene: TRBV5-1; abundance: NA; j_gene: TRBJ2-7; CDR3aa: CASSGDNSYEQYF; CDR3nt: TGCGCCAGCAGCGGCGACAACTCCTACGAGCAGTACTTC
d_gene: TRBD1; v_gene: TRBV4-1; abundance: few; j_gene: TRBJ1-1; CDR3aa: CASSQEGQVEAFF; CDR3nt: TGCGCCAGCAGCCAAGAGGGACAGGTTGAAGCTTTCTTT
d_gene: NA; v_gene: TRBV6-4; abundance: NA; j_gene: TRBJ2-1; CDR3aa: CASSHKGELNEQFF; CDR3nt: TGTGCCAGCAGTCATAAGGGGGAGCTCAATGAGCAGTTCTTC
d_gene: NA; v_gene: TRBV19; abundance: NA; j_gene: TRBJ1-2; CDR3aa: CASSIVVAANAWTF; CDR3nt: TGTGCCAGTAGTATTGTCGTGGCGGCCAATGCTTGGACCTTC
d_gene: NA; v_gene: TRBV11-2; abundance: NA; j_gene: TRBJ1-3; CDR3aa: CASSFGGSGNTIYF; CDR3nt: TGTGCCAGCAGCTTTGGGGGATCTGGAAACACCATATATTTT
d_gene: NA; v_gene: TRBV29-1; abundance: NA; j_gene: TRBJ1-5; CDR3aa: CSVSSSNQPQHF; CDR3nt: TGCAGCGTTTCGAGTAGCAATCAGCCCCAGCATTTT
d_gene: TRBD1; v_gene: TRBV6-1; abundance: NA; j_gene: TRBJ2-5; CDR3aa: CATATGPKETQYF; CDR3nt: TGTGCCACTGCGACAGGGCCCAAGGAGACCCAGTACTTC
d_gene: TRBD1; v_gene: TRBV28; abundance: once; j_gene: TRBJ1-6; CDR3aa: CASSSGQGDNSPLHF; CDR3nt: TGTGCCAGCAGCTCAGGACAGGGGGATAATTCACCCCTCCACTTT
d_gene: NA; v_gene: TRBV6-6; abundance: NA; j_gene: TRBJ2-5; CDR3aa: CASSYGAGSEETQYF; CDR3nt: TGTGCCAGCAGTTACGGGGCAGGGAGCGAAGAGACCCAGTACTTC
d_gene: TRBD1; v_gene: TRBV29-1; abundance: NA; j_gene: TRBJ1-2; CDR3aa: CSVLRQGGYGYTF; CDR3nt: TGCAGCGTTCTTCGACAGGGAGGGTATGGCTACACCTTC
d_gene: NA; v_gene: TRBV2; abundance: few; j_gene: TRBJ2-7; CDR3aa: CASSIGRASQYF; CDR3nt: TGTGCCAGCAGTATCGGCAGGGCTTCTCAGTACTTC
d_gene: TRBD2; v_gene: TRBV15; abundance: NA; j_gene: TRBJ2-2; CDR3aa: CATSRDHLAGKTGELFF; CDR3nt: TGTGCCACCAGCAGAGATCACCTAGCGGGGAAAACCGGGGAGCTGTTTTTT
d_gene: NA; v_gene: TRBV6-5; abundance: NA; j_gene: TRBJ2-2; CDR3aa: CASSYSGGELFF; CDR3nt: TGTGCCAGCAGTTACAGTGGCGGGGAGCTGTTTTTT
d_gene: NA; v_gene: TRBV5-1; abundance: NA; j_gene: TRBJ1-5; CDR3aa: CASSPLGAGQPQHF; CDR3nt: TGCGCCAGCAGCCCCCTAGGGGCAGGGCAGCCCCAGCATTTT
d_gene: TRBD1; v_gene: TRBV2; abundance: NA; j_gene: TRBJ2-5; CDR3aa: CASSRDRGRQETQYF; CDR3nt: TGTGCCAGCAGCCGGGACAGGGGTCGCCAAGAGACCCAGTACTTC
d_gene: TRBD1; v_gene: TRBV5-4; abundance: NA; j_gene: TRBJ1-2; CDR3aa: CASSSDRVHYGYTF; CDR3nt: TGTGCCAGCAGCTCGGACAGGGTCCACTATGGCTACACCTTC
d_gene: TRBD1; v_gene: TRBV4-1; abundance: NA; j_gene: TRBJ1-1; CDR3aa: CASSPRTGDGTEAFF; CDR3nt: TGCGCCAGCAGCCCACGGACAGGGGATGGCACTGAAGCTTTCTTT
d_gene: NA; v_gene: TRBV2; abundance: NA; j_gene: TRBJ1-5; CDR3aa: CASSILPGDFSNQPQHF; CDR3nt: TGTGCCAGCAGTATTCTGCCAGGGGATTTCAGCAATCAGCCCCAGCATTTT
d_gene: TRBD2; v_gene: TRBV11-2; abundance: NA; j_gene: TRBJ2-3; CDR3aa: CASSLLAGEDTQYF; CDR3nt: TGTGCCAGCAGCCTGCTAGCGGGAGAAGATACGCAGTATTTT
d_gene: NA; v_gene: TRBV7-7; abundance: once; j_gene: TRBJ1-1; CDR3aa: CAIGRGTEAFF; CDR3nt: TGTGCTATAGGACGCGGGACTGAAGCTTTCTTT
d_gene: TRBD1; v_gene: TRBV11-2; abundance: few; j_gene: TRBJ1-2; CDR3aa: CASSSARTGREGYTF; CDR3nt: TGTGCCAGCAGCTCTGCTAGGACAGGCAGGGAAGGCTACACCTTC
d_gene: NA; v_gene: TRBV4-2; abundance: NA; j_gene: TRBJ2-7; CDR3aa: CASSRSSYEQYF; CDR3nt: TGTGCCAGCAGCCGGAGCTCCTACGAGCAGTACTTC
d_gene: NA; v_gene: TRBV9; abundance: NA; j_gene: TRBJ2-2; CDR3aa: CASSGGMGNTGELFF; CDR3nt: TGTGCCAGCAGCGGGGGGATGGGAAACACCGGGGAGCTGTTTTTT
d_gene: TRBD2; v_gene: TRBV18; abundance: NA; j_gene: TRBJ2-7; CDR3aa: CASSPPLSSGNDEQYF; CDR3nt: TGTGCCAGCTCACCACCTTTGTCTAGCGGGAACGACGAGCAGTACTTC
d_gene: NA; v_gene: TRBV30; abundance: NA; j_gene: TRBJ2-5; CDR3aa: CAWSVVAGETQYF; CDR3nt: TGTGCCTGGAGTGTAGTGGCAGGAGAGACCCAGTACTTC